This T cell receptor (beta chain) was observed in a study of cytomegalovirus exposure and HLA in healthy donors. In the PCR, 60 Vbeta and 13 Jbeta primers were used. Profiling relied on immunoSEQ multiplex PCR, and the TCRdb table lists in-frame clones only, not all of them. This sample's table reports 150,000 to 200,000 clones. Germline lookup yields CDR1 KGHSH and CDR2 LQKENI. The CDR3 covers 16 residues. The J segment lost 5 bases and the V segment lost 3 bases, leaving 10 bases of the junction unmatched. Concerning this clone: Its antigen is not identified.

General study findings and limits: Specificity for CMV antigens was confirmed in vitro for three of the CMV-associated chains. A later analysis reported that several of the most significant clusters appeared to be linked to common viral pathogens, among them Epstein-Barr virus. Later work showed greater clonal expansion in HLA-associated TCR beta chains than in equally common others.

The specimen was PBMCs. This receptor was obtained from a woman aged 60 to 75 in good health and CMV-seronegative. This chain joins TRBV18 and TRBJ2-5; 9 bases match TRBD2. CDR3 region: CASSPGAAGGLETQYF. CDR3 DNA sequence: TGTGCCAGCTCACCCGGCGCGGCGGGAGGGCTGGAGACCCAGTACTTC.